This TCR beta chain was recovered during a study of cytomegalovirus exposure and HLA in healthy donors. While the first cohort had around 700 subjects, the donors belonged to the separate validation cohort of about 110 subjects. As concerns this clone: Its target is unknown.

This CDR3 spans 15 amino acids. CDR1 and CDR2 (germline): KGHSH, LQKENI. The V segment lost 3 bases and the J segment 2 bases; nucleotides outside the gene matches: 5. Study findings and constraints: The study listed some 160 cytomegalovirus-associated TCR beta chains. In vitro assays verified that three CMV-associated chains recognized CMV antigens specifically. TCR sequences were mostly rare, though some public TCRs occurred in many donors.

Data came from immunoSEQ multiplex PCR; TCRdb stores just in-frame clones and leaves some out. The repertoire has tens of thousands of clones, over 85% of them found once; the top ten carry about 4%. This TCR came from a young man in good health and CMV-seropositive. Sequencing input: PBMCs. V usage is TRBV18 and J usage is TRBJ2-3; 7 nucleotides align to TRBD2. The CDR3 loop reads CASSPRLASTDTQYF. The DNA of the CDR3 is TGTGCCAGCTCACCTCGACTAGCTTCCACAGATACGCAGTATTTT.